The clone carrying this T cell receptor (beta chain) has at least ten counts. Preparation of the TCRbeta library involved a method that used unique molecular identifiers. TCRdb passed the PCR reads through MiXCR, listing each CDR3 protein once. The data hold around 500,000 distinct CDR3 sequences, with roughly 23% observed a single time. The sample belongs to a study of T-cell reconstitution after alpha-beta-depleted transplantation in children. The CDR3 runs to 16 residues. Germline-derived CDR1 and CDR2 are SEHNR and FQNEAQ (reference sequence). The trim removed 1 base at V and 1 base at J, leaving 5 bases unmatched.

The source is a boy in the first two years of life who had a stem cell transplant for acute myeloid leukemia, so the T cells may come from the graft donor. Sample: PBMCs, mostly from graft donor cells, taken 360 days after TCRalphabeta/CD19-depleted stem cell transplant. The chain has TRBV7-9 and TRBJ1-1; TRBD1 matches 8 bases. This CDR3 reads CASSLGSGTGNTEAFF. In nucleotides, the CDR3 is TGTGCCAGCAGCTTAGGGTCCGGGACAGGGAACACTGAAGCTTTCTTT.